A single count supports the clone carrying this T cell receptor (beta chain). Its matching antigen is unknown. Measured with immunoSEQ multiplex PCR; TCRdb has only the in-frame clones, and not every one. The data contain about 38,000 clones, roughly nine tenths of them singletons. The data belong to a study of OX40 agonist ivuxolimab in advanced cancers. As for the study in general: While on treatment, patients had intravenous ivuxolimab at 0.01 to 10 mg/kg every 2 weeks. Dose-escalation cases comprised hepatocellular carcinoma, melanoma, renal cell or head and neck cancer. Age averaged roughly 60 years (range roughly 23 to 79), and more than 80% were male. Study-wide points: Expanded clones were, on average, more numerous among CD8+ T cells than CD4+.

The germline V and J ends were trimmed by 4 bases and 5 bases, with 15 bases remaining between them. The germline gives CDR1 MNHEY, CDR2 SVGAGI. This CDR3 comprises 14 residues. This TCR derives from an adult with an advanced solid tumor such as melanoma, head and neck, liver or kidney cancer. Specimen: CD4+ or CD8+ T cells sorted from blood, collected in a trial of the OX40 agonist ivuxolimab. The chain employs TRBV6-5 and TRBJ2-7; D may be TRBD2 (5 bases). DNA for the CDR3: TGTGCCAGCAGTTCCCCATTTGAGGGCCACGAGCAGTACTTC. Translating it yields CASSSPFEGHEQYF.